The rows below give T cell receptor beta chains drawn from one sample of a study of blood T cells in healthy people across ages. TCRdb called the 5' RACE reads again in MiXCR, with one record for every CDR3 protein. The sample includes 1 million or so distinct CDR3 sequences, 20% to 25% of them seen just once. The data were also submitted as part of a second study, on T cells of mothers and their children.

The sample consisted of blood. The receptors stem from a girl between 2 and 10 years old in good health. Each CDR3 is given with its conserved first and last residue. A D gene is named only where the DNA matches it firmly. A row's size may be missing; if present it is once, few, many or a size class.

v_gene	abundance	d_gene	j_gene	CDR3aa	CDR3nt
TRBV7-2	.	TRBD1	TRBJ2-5	CASSSGQGRRGQETQYF	TGTGCCAGCAGCTCCGGACAGGGGAGGAGGGGGCAAGAGACCCAGTACTTC
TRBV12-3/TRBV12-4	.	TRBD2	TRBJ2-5	CASFNGGRRETQYF	TGTGCCAGCTTTAACGGCGGGAGGCGAGAGACCCAGTACTTC
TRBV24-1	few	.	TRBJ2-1	CATRKRGGGYNEQFF	TGTGCCACCAGAAAGAGGGGGGGCGGCTACAATGAGCAGTTCTTC
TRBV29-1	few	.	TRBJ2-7	CSVEVGATSEQYF	TGCAGCGTTGAAGTGGGGGCAACGAGCGAGCAGTACTTC
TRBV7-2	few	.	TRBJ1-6	CASRRSGTTDSPLHF	TGTGCCAGCAGACGAAGCGGGACCACGGATTCACCCCTCCACTTT
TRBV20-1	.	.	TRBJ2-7	CSASGGLSAEQYF	TGCAGTGCTAGTGGGGGGCTCTCGGCCGAGCAGTACTTC
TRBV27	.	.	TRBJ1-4	CASRSGEFREKLFF	TGTGCCAGCAGGTCCGGGGAGTTTCGGGAAAAACTGTTTTTT
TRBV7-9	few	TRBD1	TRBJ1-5	CASSRDRSDQPQHF	TGTGCCAGCAGCCGGGACAGGTCGGATCAGCCCCAGCATTTT
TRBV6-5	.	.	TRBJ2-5	CASSPFGTIRTQYF	TGTGCCAGCAGCCCTTTCGGGACAATCAGGACCCAGTACTTC
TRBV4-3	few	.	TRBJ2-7	CASSQELVYEQYF	TGCGCCAGCAGCCAAGAACTGGTCTACGAGCAGTACTTC
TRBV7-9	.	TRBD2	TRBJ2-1	CASSLEGLADTYNEQFF	TGTGCCAGCAGCTTAGAGGGACTAGCGGATACATACAATGAGCAGTTCTTC
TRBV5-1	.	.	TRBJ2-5	CASSLIGGDIQETQYF	TGCGCCAGCAGCTTGATTGGTGGGGATATCCAAGAGACCCAGTACTTC
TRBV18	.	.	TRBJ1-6	CASSPPGQNNSPLHF	TGTGCCAGCTCACCCCCGGGACAAAATAATTCACCCCTCCACTTT
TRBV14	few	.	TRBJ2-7	CASSQEGWSSYEQYF	TGTGCCAGCAGCCAAGAGGGCTGGAGCTCCTACGAGCAGTACTTC
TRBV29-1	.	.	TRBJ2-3	CSVAPSGRTRDTQYF	TGCAGCGTTGCGCCCAGCGGGCGAACCCGGGATACGCAGTATTTT
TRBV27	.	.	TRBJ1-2	CASSSLAGKDSRGYTF	TGTGCCAGCAGTTCCCTCGCAGGGAAGGACAGTCGTGGCTACACCTTC
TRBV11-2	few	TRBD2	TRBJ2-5	CASRGLAGTQYF	TGTGCCAGCCGGGGACTAGCGGGAACCCAGTACTTC
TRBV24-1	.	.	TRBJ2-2	CATSDCDSANTGELFF	TGTGCCACCAGTGACTGTGACAGTGCGAACACCGGGGAGCTGTTTTTT
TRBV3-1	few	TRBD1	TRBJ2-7	CASSRTGAIFYEQYF	TGTGCCAGCTCCCGAACAGGGGCGATTTTCTACGAGCAGTACTTC
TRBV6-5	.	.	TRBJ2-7	CASSYSGQGRGTYEQYF	TGTGCCAGCAGTTACTCAGGGCAGGGGAGAGGGACCTACGAGCAGTACTTC
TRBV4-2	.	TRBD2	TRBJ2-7	CASSLTSGLSYEQYF	TGTGCCAGCAGCCTCACTAGCGGGTTAAGCTACGAGCAGTACTTC
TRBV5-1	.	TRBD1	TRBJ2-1	CASTEGAQVNEQFF	TGCGCCAGCACCGAGGGGGCGCAAGTCAATGAGCAGTTCTTC
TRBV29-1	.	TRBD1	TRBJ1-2	CSAWTGNYGYTF	TGCAGCGCCTGGACAGGGAACTATGGCTACACCTTC
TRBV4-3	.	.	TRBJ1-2	CASSQDREGGGGYTF	TGCGCCAGCAGCCAAGATCGAGAGGGAGGCGGTGGCTACACCTTC
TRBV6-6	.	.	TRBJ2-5	CATNGGEETQYF	TGTGCCACCAACGGCGGTGAAGAGACCCAGTACTTC
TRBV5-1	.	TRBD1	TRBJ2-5	CASSSGQGALIRTQYF	TGCGCCAGCAGCTCAGGACAGGGGGCCTTAATTAGGACCCAGTACTTC
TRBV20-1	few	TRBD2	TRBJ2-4	CSARLGREGLVAKNIQYF	TGCAGTGCTAGACTGGGGCGGGAGGGCCTCGTAGCCAAAAACATTCAGTACTTC
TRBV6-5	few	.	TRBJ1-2	CASSTGRQFYGYTF	TGTGCCAGCAGCACCGGGAGACAGTTCTATGGCTACACCTTC
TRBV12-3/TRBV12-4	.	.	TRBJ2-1	CASKSFSGKLYNEQFF	TGTGCCAGCAAGTCTTTTAGTGGGAAACTCTACAATGAGCAGTTCTTC
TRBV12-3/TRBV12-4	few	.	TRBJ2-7	CASSRASDSAYEQYF	TGTGCCAGCAGCCGGGCCTCGGACAGCGCCTACGAGCAGTACTTC
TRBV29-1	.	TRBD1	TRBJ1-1	CSVGTGGNTEAFF	TGCAGCGTCGGGACAGGGGGAAACACTGAAGCTTTCTTT
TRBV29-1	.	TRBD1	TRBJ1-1	CSVEDGQGATEAFF	TGCAGCGTTGAAGATGGTCAGGGGGCCACTGAAGCTTTCTTT